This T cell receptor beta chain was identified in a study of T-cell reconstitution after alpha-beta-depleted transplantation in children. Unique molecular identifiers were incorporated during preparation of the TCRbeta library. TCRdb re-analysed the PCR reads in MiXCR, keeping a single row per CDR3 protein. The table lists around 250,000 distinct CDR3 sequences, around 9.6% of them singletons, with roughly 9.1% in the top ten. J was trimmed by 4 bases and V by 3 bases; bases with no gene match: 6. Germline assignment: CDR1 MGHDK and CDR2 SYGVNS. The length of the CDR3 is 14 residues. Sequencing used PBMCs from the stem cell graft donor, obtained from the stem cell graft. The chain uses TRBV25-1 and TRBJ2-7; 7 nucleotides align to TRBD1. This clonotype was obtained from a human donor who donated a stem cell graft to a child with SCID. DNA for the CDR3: TGTGCCAGCAGTGATTCCCAGGACAGGTACGAGCAGTACTTC. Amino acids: CASSDSQDRYEQYF.